Listed below are T cell receptor beta chains from one sample, sequenced in a study of blood T cell repertoires in COVID-19. Assay: immunoSEQ multiplex PCR; the TCRdb copy retains only in-frame clones and omits some. The table includes around 330,000 clones, roughly 90% detected once. The sequencing input was peripheral blood. These receptors were collected from a woman between 50 and 59 years old with active or convalescent COVID-19. CDR3s include the opening cysteine and the closing phenylalanine or tryptophan. D genes are given only for firm matches. Clone size is not always given. Where it is, it says once, few, many or a class for expanded clones.

CDR3nt,CDR3aa,d_gene,v_gene,abundance,j_gene
TGTGCCATCAGCACTGGGGGCGACAGGGCGGGCGGCTACACCTTC,CAISTGGDRAGGYTF,TRBD1,TRBV10-3,.,TRBJ1-2
TGTGCCAGCAGCTTAGTGCGACAGGTTTGGGGCTCTGGAAACACCATATATTTT,CASSLVRQVWGSGNTIYF,.,TRBV7-2,.,TRBJ1-3
TGTGCCTGGAGTCCCTGGGGAGAACTGTATCAGCCCCAGCATTTT,CAWSPWGELYQPQHF,.,TRBV30,.,TRBJ1-5
TGTGCCAGCCAGGCGACAGGGGGCCTGTCGAGGGGCTACACCTTC,CASQATGGLSRGYTF,TRBD1,TRBV2,once,TRBJ1-2
TGTGCTAGTGGTTTGTTCCCCCGGTCGGGAATGAGGACGGAGACCCAGTACTTC,CASGLFPRSGMRTETQYF,.,TRBV12-5,.,TRBJ2-5
TGTGCCAGCAGCTTATCATCAATTTCCAGGGTCCCCGCAAATGAAAAACTGTTTTTT,CASSLSSISRVPANEKLFF,.,TRBV11-2,once,TRBJ1-4
TGTGCCAGCAGTCTCGGAGGGACAGGGGGCAAGTCTGAAGCTTTCTTT,CASSLGGTGGKSEAFF,TRBD1,TRBV5-4,.,TRBJ1-1
TGTGCCAGTAGGGGAGGGAGACACGGCGAGCAGTACTTC,CASRGGRHGEQYF,TRBD2,TRBV19,.,TRBJ2-7
TGCAGTGCTTGGACTGGTGAAAAACTGTTTTTT,CSAWTGEKLFF,.,TRBV20-1,.,TRBJ1-4
TGTGCCAGCAGCGCACAGGGTAGGGCATACGAGCAGTACTTC,CASSAQGRAYEQYF,.,TRBV2,once,TRBJ2-7
TGCGCCAGCAGTCAATCCTCGACAGGGGGGTACGAGCAGTACTTC,CASSQSSTGGYEQYF,TRBD1,TRBV23-1,.,TRBJ2-7
TGTGCCAGCAGGGGGGACACCAAGAACACTGAAGCTTTCTTT,CASRGDTKNTEAFF,.,TRBV6-5,.,TRBJ1-1
TGCAGCCTCAGGGCTAACTATGGCTACACCTTC,CSLRANYGYTF,.,TRBV20-1,.,TRBJ1-2
TGCGCCAGCAGCTTGGCGGGGGGGCAGAACACCGGGGAGCTGTTTTTT,CASSLAGGQNTGELFF,TRBD2,TRBV5-1,.,TRBJ2-2
TGCAGCGTGAACAGCTACACTGAAGCTTTCTTT,CSVNSYTEAFF,.,TRBV29-1,.,TRBJ1-1
TGCGCCAGCAGCTTGGAGGACAGGGTTGGCTACACCTTC,CASSLEDRVGYTF,TRBD1,TRBV5-1,.,TRBJ1-2
TGTGCCAGGAGCAGCCCGGGGACAGGGGGTGAGGGGGGAACTAATGAAAAACTGTTTTTT,CARSSPGTGGEGGTNEKLFF,TRBD1,TRBV3-1/TRBV3-2,.,TRBJ1-4
TGTGCCAGAAGCTTGATGGGCCTTAGGCCTTACAATGAGCAGTTCTTC,CARSLMGLRPYNEQFF,.,TRBV5-3,.,TRBJ2-1
TGTGCCAGCAGTTTGAGGTCGACAGGACGGGGCAATCAGCCCCAGCATTTT,CASSLRSTGRGNQPQHF,.,TRBV28,.,TRBJ1-5
TGTGCCATTCAGGGCACGTCAGGCTACGAGCAGTACTTC,CAIQGTSGYEQYF,.,TRBV10-3,.,TRBJ2-7
TGTGCCAGCAGTTTATTCGCTAGCGGGGTATCCTACAATGAGCAGTTCTTC,CASSLFASGVSYNEQFF,TRBD2,TRBV27,once,TRBJ2-1
TGTGCCTGGAGTTCGGGGGGCTCAAACACCGGGGAGCTGTTTTTT,CAWSSGGSNTGELFF,.,TRBV30,.,TRBJ2-2
TGTGCCAGCAGCTTAGGCAGGGTCGAAACTGAAGCTTTCTTT,CASSLGRVETEAFF,.,TRBV7-2,.,TRBJ1-1
TGTGCCAGCAGCTCCTCGAGGTCAGACTATGGCTACACCTTC,CASSSSRSDYGYTF,.,TRBV7-9,.,TRBJ1-2